A selection of T cell receptor beta chains follows, all from one sample in a study of T cells after posttransplantation cyclophosphamide. This table comes from immunoSEQ multiplex PCR, and its TCRdb copy is limited to in-frame clones, with some not included. Observed are tens of thousands of clones, no singletons, with the top ten taking approximately 4.9%. Sequencing was carried out using PBMCs. The receptors stem from a woman aged 50 to 60 in good health and a related stem cell transplant donor. CDR3s include the opening cysteine and the closing phenylalanine or tryptophan. The D gene is left open where the match is weak. A clone size is listed for some rows: how often the clone was seen (once, few, many), or a class if it is expanded.

j_gene | v_gene | abundance | d_gene | CDR3nt | CDR3aa
TRBJ1-4 | TRBV18 | many | TRBD1 | TGTGCCAGCTCAACAACAACAGGGGTAACTAATGAAAAACTGTTTTTT | CASSTTTGVTNEKLFF
TRBJ2-7 | TRBV11-3 | . | . | TGTGCCAGCAGCTTAAGAGGGGACATGGGGGACGAGCAGTACTTC | CASSLRGDMGDEQYF
TRBJ2-7 | TRBV11-2 | many | . | TGTGCCAGCAGCTTATGGGGGGACTACGAGCAGTACTTC | CASSLWGDYEQYF
TRBJ2-5 | TRBV7-2 | many | TRBD1 | TGTGCCAGCAGCGGACGACAGGGGAGGGAGACCCAGTACTTC | CASSGRQGRETQYF
TRBJ2-3 | TRBV19 | many | . | TGTGCCAGTAGTATAACAGGGATGGTTACAGATACGCAGTATTTT | CASSITGMVTDTQYF
TRBJ1-2 | TRBV2 | many | TRBD1 | TGTGCCAGCAGCCGAGAAGGGGGCGGTAACTATGGCTACACCTTC | CASSREGGGNYGYTF
TRBJ2-1 | TRBV11-3 | . | TRBD2 | TGTGCCAGCAGCTTATCCGAGACTAGCGGGTACAATGAGCAGTTCTTC | CASSLSETSGYNEQFF
TRBJ2-7 | TRBV15 | many | . | TGTGCCACCAGCAGCCCAGACAGGCCCCAGGGGGAGCAGTACTTC | CATSSPDRPQGEQYF
TRBJ2-7 | TRBV25-1 | many | . | TGTGCCAGCAGTTCCCCCGAGCAGGGATTAAGGTACTTC | CASSSPEQGLRYF
TRBJ2-3 | TRBV5-1 | many | TRBD1 | TGCGCCAGCAGCTGGACAGGGGCTCACACAGATACGCAGTATTTT | CASSWTGAHTDTQYF
TRBJ1-2 | TRBV30 | many | . | TGTGCCTGGAGTTATTCCGGGAAGGGCTACACCTTC | CAWSYSGKGYTF
TRBJ2-3 | TRBV18 | . | . | TGTGCCAGCTCACCACCGACGAATAGGGGGTCGCCGGCAGATACGCAGTATTTT | CASSPPTNRGSPADTQYF
TRBJ2-7 | TRBV9 | many | TRBD1 | TGTGCCAGCAGCGCGGGACAGGCCTCCTACGAGCAGTACTTC | CASSAGQASYEQYF
TRBJ1-2 | TRBV5-4 | many | TRBD1 | TGTGCCAGCAGCTTCGAGGGACAGGCTAACTATGGCTACACCTTC | CASSFEGQANYGYTF
TRBJ2-3 | TRBV7-9 | few | TRBD2 | TGTGCCAGCAGCTTATTTTTCCGGGTCCGGGGGGACACAGATACGCAGTATTTT | CASSLFFRVRGDTDTQYF
TRBJ1-1 | TRBV6-1 | . | . | TGTGCCAGCACCCGAAGCGGGGGGAGGACTGAAGCTTTCTTT | CASTRSGGRTEAFF
TRBJ2-2 | TRBV6-5 | . | . | TGTGCCAGCAGGCGGAACCCGAACACCGGGGAGCTGTTTTTT | CASRRNPNTGELFF
TRBJ2-7 | TRBV5-1 | . | TRBD2 | TGCGCCAGCAGCTTGTCACGGCAGGGAGGGTCCTACGAGCAGTACTTC | CASSLSRQGGSYEQYF
TRBJ2-7 | TRBV7-9 | many | . | TGTGCCAGCAGCCCCCGCTTGGGGCAGGGTGCCGAGCAGTACTTC | CASSPRLGQGAEQYF
TRBJ1-4 | TRBV28 | many | . | TGTGCCAGCAGTGTGAGTGGGGCAGAAAGGGAAAAACTGTTTTTT | CASSVSGAEREKLFF
TRBJ2-7 | TRBV7-8 | many | . | TGTGCCAGCACCTTTCCGGGACATTACGACGCACGCTCCACGTCTGGGCAGTACTTC | CASTFPGHYDARSTSGQYF
TRBJ2-1 | TRBV14 | many | . | TGTGCCAGCAGCCAAGGTTTCACAGGGCTGAATGAGCAGTTCTTC | CASSQGFTGLNEQFF
TRBJ1-2 | TRBV10-2 | many | TRBD1 | TGCGCCATCCAGACAGGGGGCTCTGGCTACACCTTC | CAIQTGGSGYTF
TRBJ2-7 | TRBV6-6 | many | . | TGTGCCAGCAGGGCCGCCTACGAGCAGTACTTC | CASRAAYEQYF
TRBJ2-3 | TRBV25-1 | many | . | TGTGCCAGCAGTGAATATAAAGGGGCTAGCACAGATACGCAGTATTTT | CASSEYKGASTDTQYF
TRBJ2-1 | TRBV7-6 | many | . | TGTGCCAGCAGCCTAACCCAGGGATCCCCCCCCAATGAGCAGTTCTTC | CASSLTQGSPPNEQFF
TRBJ2-3 | TRBV6-6 | many | . | TGTGCCAGCAGTTGGGGGGGGGCCCCTAGCACAGATACGCAGTATTTT | CASSWGGAPSTDTQYF
TRBJ1-6 | TRBV28 | many | TRBD1 | TGTGCCAGCACCACGGACAGGTATAATTCACCCCTCCACTTT | CASTTDRYNSPLHF
TRBJ2-7 | TRBV5-1 | many | TRBD2 | TGCGCCAGCAGCACCCCAGAGCGGGGGGGCTACGAGCAGTACTTC | CASSTPERGGYEQYF
TRBJ2-1 | TRBV28 | . | . | TGTGCCAGCAACTTAGGGCTAGCCCTTTTCAATGAGCAGTTCTTC | CASNLGLALFNEQFF
TRBJ2-5 | TRBV7-6 | many | TRBD2 | TGTGCCAGCAGCTTAGTAAGGGCTAGCGGGGGCCAAGAGACCCAGTACTTC | CASSLVRASGGQETQYF
TRBJ1-2 | TRBV10-3 | many | TRBD1 | TGTGCCATCAGGGGACAGGGGGACTCTAACTATGGCTACACCTTC | CAIRGQGDSNYGYTF
TRBJ1-3 | TRBV28 | many | . | TGTGCCAGTCTACCCCTCTCAGGGAGGAATCGAAACACCATATATTTT | CASLPLSGRNRNTIYF
TRBJ2-7 | TRBV7-9 | many | . | TGTGCCAGCAGCTTAGGAGGAGGGCATGGGTACGAGCAGTACTTC | CASSLGGGHGYEQYF
TRBJ2-7 | TRBV27 | few | . | TGTGCCAGCAGTATCCTGGACATTTCGAGACCCTACGAGCAGTACTTC | CASSILDISRPYEQYF
TRBJ1-3 | TRBV5-1 | many | TRBD1 | TGCGCCAGCAGCTTCGGAGACAGGGGGGAAGGAAACACCATATATTTT | CASSFGDRGEGNTIYF
TRBJ2-1 | TRBV7-9 | many | TRBD1 | TGTGCCAGCAGCTTAAGACAGGGGGCCTACAATGAGCAGTTCTTC | CASSLRQGAYNEQFF
TRBJ2-1 | TRBV6-1 | many | TRBD1 | TGTGCCAGCAGTCCCGCTTCAGGGGGCAATGAGCAGTTCTTC | CASSPASGGNEQFF